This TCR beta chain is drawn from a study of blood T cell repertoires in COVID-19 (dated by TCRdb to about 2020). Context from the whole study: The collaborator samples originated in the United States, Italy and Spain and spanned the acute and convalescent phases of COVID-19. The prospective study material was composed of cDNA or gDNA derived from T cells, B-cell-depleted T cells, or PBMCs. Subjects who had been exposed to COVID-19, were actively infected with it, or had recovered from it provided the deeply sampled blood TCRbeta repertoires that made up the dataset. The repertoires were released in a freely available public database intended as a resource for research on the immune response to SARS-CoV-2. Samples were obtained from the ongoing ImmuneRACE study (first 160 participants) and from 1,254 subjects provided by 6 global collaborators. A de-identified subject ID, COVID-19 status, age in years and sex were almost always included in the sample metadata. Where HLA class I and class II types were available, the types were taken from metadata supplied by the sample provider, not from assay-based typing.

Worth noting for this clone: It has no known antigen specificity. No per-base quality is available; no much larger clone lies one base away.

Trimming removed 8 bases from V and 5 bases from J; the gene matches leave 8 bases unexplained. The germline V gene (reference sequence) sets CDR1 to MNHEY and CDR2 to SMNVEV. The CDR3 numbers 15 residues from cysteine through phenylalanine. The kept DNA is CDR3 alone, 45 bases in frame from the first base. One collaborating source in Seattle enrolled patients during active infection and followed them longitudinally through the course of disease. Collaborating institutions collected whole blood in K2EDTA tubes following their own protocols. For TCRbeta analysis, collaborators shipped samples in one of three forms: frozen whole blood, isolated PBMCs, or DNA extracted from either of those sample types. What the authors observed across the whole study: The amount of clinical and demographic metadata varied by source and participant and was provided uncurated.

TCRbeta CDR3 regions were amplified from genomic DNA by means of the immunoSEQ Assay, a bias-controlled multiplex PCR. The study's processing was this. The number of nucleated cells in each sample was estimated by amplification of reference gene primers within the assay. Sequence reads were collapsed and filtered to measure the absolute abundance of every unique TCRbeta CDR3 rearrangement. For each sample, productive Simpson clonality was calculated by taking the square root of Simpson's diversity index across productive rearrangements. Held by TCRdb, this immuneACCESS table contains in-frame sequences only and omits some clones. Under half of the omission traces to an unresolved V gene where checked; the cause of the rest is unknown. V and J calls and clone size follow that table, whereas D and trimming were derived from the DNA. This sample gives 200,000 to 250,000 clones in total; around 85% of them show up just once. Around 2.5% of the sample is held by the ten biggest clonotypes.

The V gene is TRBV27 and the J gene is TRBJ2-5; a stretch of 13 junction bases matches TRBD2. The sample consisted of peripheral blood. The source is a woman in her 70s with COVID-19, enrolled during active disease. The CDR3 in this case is CASARTSGSLETQYF. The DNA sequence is TGTGCCAGCGCTCGGACTAGCGGGAGTCTCGAGACCCAGTACTTC.